This is a list of T cell receptor beta chains from one sample in a study of CD8+ T cells in alopecia areata. Only in-frame clones appear in the TCRdb table, and some are missing; sequencing was by immunoSEQ multiplex PCR. Of approximately 300,000 clones in the sample, 55% to 70% were seen once. The input for sequencing was CD4+ T cells sorted from blood, taken at week 24, from a patient treated with tofacitinib. The receptors stem from a human donor with alopecia areata. Each CDR3 is given with its conserved first and last residue. D genes are given only for firm matches. Only some rows state a clone size, as once, few, many or a class for expanded clones.

j_gene: TRBJ1-2
len: 11
d_gene: .
abundance: .
v_gene: TRBV29-1
CDR3nt: TGCAGCGTGGAAGGGTCGGGCCCGTACACCTTC
CDR3aa: CSVEGSGPYTF

j_gene: TRBJ1-2
len: 15
d_gene: TRBD1
abundance: few
v_gene: TRBV7-2
CDR3nt: TGTGCCAGCAGCTTCCCGGACAGGGGGCGTAATGGCTACACCTTC
CDR3aa: CASSFPDRGRNGYTF

j_gene: TRBJ2-6
len: 19
d_gene: .
abundance: once
v_gene: TRBV4-1
CDR3nt: TGCGCCAGCAGCCAAGATCCATCACGACGGTACTCTGGGGCCAACGTCCTGACTTTC
CDR3aa: CASSQDPSRRYSGANVLTF

j_gene: TRBJ1-2
len: 14
d_gene: TRBD1
abundance: .
v_gene: TRBV15
CDR3nt: TGTGCCACCAGCAGGTCCGACAGGGCGGATGGCTACACCTTC
CDR3aa: CATSRSDRADGYTF

j_gene: TRBJ2-1
len: 14
d_gene: .
abundance: few
v_gene: TRBV29-1
CDR3nt: TGCAGCGTGCCAGGGGGGCAGACCTACAATGAGCAGTTCTTC
CDR3aa: CSVPGGQTYNEQFF

j_gene: TRBJ2-4
len: 15
d_gene: .
abundance: .
v_gene: TRBV5-1
CDR3nt: TGCGCCAGCAGCTCCTCCGGGGGCTTCGAAAACATTCAGTACTTC
CDR3aa: CASSSSGGFENIQYF

j_gene: TRBJ1-5
len: 15
d_gene: TRBD1
abundance: few
v_gene: TRBV15
CDR3nt: TGTGCCACCAGCGGTCGGGACAGGGGAAATCAGCCCCAGCATTTT
CDR3aa: CATSGRDRGNQPQHF

j_gene: TRBJ1-4
len: 13
d_gene: .
abundance: few
v_gene: TRBV29-1
CDR3nt: TGCAGCGTAGGACGTGGAACTAATGAAAAACTGTTTTTT
CDR3aa: CSVGRGTNEKLFF

j_gene: TRBJ2-5
len: 17
d_gene: TRBD2
abundance: .
v_gene: TRBV15
CDR3nt: TGTGCCACCAGCAGAGATAGGGGGACTAGCGGACAAGAGACCCAGTACTTC
CDR3aa: CATSRDRGTSGQETQYF

j_gene: TRBJ2-4
len: 13
d_gene: TRBD1
abundance: .
v_gene: TRBV19
CDR3nt: TGTGCCAGTAGTATGCGACAGGGCGACATTCAGTACTTC
CDR3aa: CASSMRQGDIQYF

j_gene: TRBJ2-7
len: 15
d_gene: .
abundance: .
v_gene: TRBV6-6
CDR3nt: TGTGCCAGCAGTTACTCTTTGGGGGGTTCCTACGAGCAGTACTTC
CDR3aa: CASSYSLGGSYEQYF

j_gene: TRBJ2-7
len: 11
d_gene: .
abundance: .
v_gene: TRBV5-1
CDR3nt: TGCGCCAGCAGGGGGGAATACGAGCAGTACTTC
CDR3aa: CASRGEYEQYF

j_gene: TRBJ1-2
len: 17
d_gene: .
abundance: few
v_gene: TRBV15
CDR3nt: TGTGCCACCAGCAGAGCCCCTCGGCCCCAGGGGTATATGGGCTACACCTTC
CDR3aa: CATSRAPRPQGYMGYTF

j_gene: TRBJ1-2
len: 13
d_gene: TRBD1
abundance: .
v_gene: TRBV29-1
CDR3nt: TGCAGCGTTGGGTCGGACAGGGTAAATGGCTACACCTTC
CDR3aa: CSVGSDRVNGYTF

j_gene: TRBJ2-5
len: 16
d_gene: TRBD2
abundance: .
v_gene: TRBV5-4
CDR3nt: TGTGCCAGCAGCTCCGGATTAGCGGGGACTCAAGAGACCCAGTACTTC
CDR3aa: CASSSGLAGTQETQYF

j_gene: TRBJ2-1
len: 15
d_gene: .
abundance: .
v_gene: TRBV5-4
CDR3nt: TGTGCCAGCAGCTTGGGGGGAATCGGGATCATGGAGCAGTTCTTC
CDR3aa: CASSLGGIGIMEQFF

j_gene: TRBJ1-2
len: 13
d_gene: TRBD1
abundance: .
v_gene: TRBV9
CDR3nt: TGTGCCAGCAGCGTAGCAGGGGGCTATGGCTACACCTTC
CDR3aa: CASSVAGGYGYTF

j_gene: TRBJ2-7
len: 14
d_gene: TRBD2
abundance: .
v_gene: TRBV4-2
CDR3nt: TGTGCCAGCAGCCAAGCCGGGGGGTCCTACGAGCAGTACTTC
CDR3aa: CASSQAGGSYEQYF

j_gene: TRBJ2-1
len: 16
d_gene: .
abundance: .
v_gene: TRBV5-1
CDR3nt: TGCGCCAGCAGCTTGGGACGCCTCAGCTCCTACAATGAGCAGTTCTTC
CDR3aa: CASSLGRLSSYNEQFF

j_gene: TRBJ1-2
len: 11
d_gene: .
abundance: .
v_gene: TRBV5-6
CDR3nt: TGTGCCAGCAGCTTAGACTATGGCTACACCTTC
CDR3aa: CASSLDYGYTF

j_gene: TRBJ2-1
len: 13
d_gene: .
abundance: .
v_gene: TRBV29-1
CDR3nt: TGCAGCGTTGAAGAGGCAGGGCACAATGAGCAGTTCTTC
CDR3aa: CSVEEAGHNEQFF

j_gene: TRBJ2-7
len: 13
d_gene: .
abundance: once
v_gene: TRBV30
CDR3nt: TGTGCCTGGAGTCCCCGAGGGACTGGAGAGCAGTACTTC
CDR3aa: CAWSPRGTGEQYF

j_gene: TRBJ2-7
len: 14
d_gene: .
abundance: .
v_gene: TRBV5-1
CDR3nt: TGCGCCAGCAGCTCAACCGGGCCACCCTACGAGCAGTACTTC
CDR3aa: CASSSTGPPYEQYF

j_gene: TRBJ1-2
len: 12
d_gene: .
abundance: few
v_gene: TRBV9
CDR3nt: TGTGCCAGCAGCGCCCAATACTATGGCTACACCTTC
CDR3aa: CASSAQYYGYTF

j_gene: TRBJ2-1
len: 17
d_gene: TRBD2
abundance: .
v_gene: TRBV25-1
CDR3nt: TGTGCCAGTCTTGGGCCGGCGGGGACTAGTCCCAGCAATGAGCAGTTCTTC
CDR3aa: CASLGPAGTSPSNEQFF

j_gene: TRBJ2-5
len: 15
d_gene: .
abundance: .
v_gene: TRBV5-1
CDR3nt: TGCGCCAGCAGCTTGGCTTTGAACCTGCGGGCGACCCAGTACTTC
CDR3aa: CASSLALNLRATQYF

j_gene: TRBJ2-7
len: 15
d_gene: .
abundance: few
v_gene: TRBV7-9
CDR3nt: TGTGCCGTCGGCGGAGGGCGGGGGCCGGCATACGAGCAGTACTTC
CDR3aa: CAVGGGRGPAYEQYF

j_gene: TRBJ2-5
len: 11
d_gene: .
abundance: .
v_gene: TRBV29-1
CDR3nt: TGCAGCGTTGAAGGTTTGGGGACCCAGTACTTC
CDR3aa: CSVEGLGTQYF

j_gene: TRBJ2-3
len: 17
d_gene: TRBD2
abundance: .
v_gene: TRBV4-1
CDR3nt: TGCGCCAGCAGCCAAGCCCCAACTAGCGGGGGGGCAGATACGCAGTATTTT
CDR3aa: CASSQAPTSGGADTQYF

j_gene: TRBJ1-1
len: 13
d_gene: .
abundance: .
v_gene: TRBV18
CDR3nt: TGTGCCAGCTCACCCGGGGGGCACACTGAAGCTTTCTTT
CDR3aa: CASSPGGHTEAFF

j_gene: TRBJ1-3
len: 12
d_gene: TRBD1
abundance: .
v_gene: TRBV29-1
CDR3nt: TGCAGCGTGGGGACAGGGGGAAACACCATATATTTT
CDR3aa: CSVGTGGNTIYF

j_gene: TRBJ1-2
len: 14
d_gene: .
abundance: .
v_gene: TRBV27
CDR3nt: TGTGCCAGCAGCGACCAGACCCGGATGGCTGGCTACACCTTC
CDR3aa: CASSDQTRMAGYTF

j_gene: TRBJ2-1
len: 13
d_gene: TRBD1
abundance: .
v_gene: TRBV27
CDR3nt: TGTGCCACTCTCTCGGGACAGGGGGGTAGAAAGTTCTTC
CDR3aa: CATLSGQGGRKFF

j_gene: TRBJ1-5
len: 14
d_gene: TRBD1
abundance: .
v_gene: TRBV2
CDR3nt: TGTGCCAGCGGCAGACAGGGGTCCTATCAGCCCCAGCATTTT
CDR3aa: CASGRQGSYQPQHF

j_gene: TRBJ1-5
len: 14
d_gene: .
abundance: .
v_gene: TRBV29-1
CDR3nt: TGCAGCGTCGTCACAGGGAGTAGCAATCAGCCCCAGCATTTT
CDR3aa: CSVVTGSSNQPQHF

j_gene: TRBJ1-1
len: 14
d_gene: .
abundance: few
v_gene: TRBV14
CDR3nt: TGTGCCAGCAGCCAAGAATGGAGGAACACTGAAGCTTTCTTT
CDR3aa: CASSQEWRNTEAFF

j_gene: TRBJ2-7
len: 12
d_gene: .
abundance: .
v_gene: TRBV14
CDR3nt: TGTGCCAGCAGCCAAGTAGGGTACGAGCAGTACTTC
CDR3aa: CASSQVGYEQYF

j_gene: TRBJ2-3
len: 15
d_gene: .
abundance: .
v_gene: TRBV28
CDR3nt: TGTGCCAGCAGTAGCCCAGGGCTCGGCACAGATACGCAGTATTTT
CDR3aa: CASSSPGLGTDTQYF

j_gene: TRBJ2-2
len: 16
d_gene: .
abundance: .
v_gene: TRBV9
CDR3nt: TGTGCCAGCAGTCCCGGACTGTTCGCGAACACCGGGGAGCTGTTTTTT
CDR3aa: CASSPGLFANTGELFF

j_gene: TRBJ1-1
len: 17
d_gene: .
abundance: .
v_gene: TRBV25-1
CDR3nt: TGTGCCAGCAGTGAACTCCGGGTGGGTGGGGGCAACACTGAAGCTTTCTTT
CDR3aa: CASSELRVGGGNTEAFF

j_gene: TRBJ2-5
len: 16
d_gene: .
abundance: .
v_gene: TRBV9
CDR3nt: TGTGCCAGCAGCGTAGCGGGACGGGGTCCCCAAGAGACCCAGTACTTC
CDR3aa: CASSVAGRGPQETQYF

j_gene: TRBJ2-2
len: 13
d_gene: .
abundance: .
v_gene: TRBV18
CDR3nt: TGTGCCAGCTCACCGAGGGGGACCGGGGAGCTGTTTTTT
CDR3aa: CASSPRGTGELFF

j_gene: TRBJ2-3
len: 16
d_gene: TRBD2
abundance: .
v_gene: TRBV7-2
CDR3nt: TGTGCCAGCAGCTTAAGGGCCGGGGGGGCTGCAGATACGCAGTATTTT
CDR3aa: CASSLRAGGAADTQYF

j_gene: TRBJ2-3
len: 15
d_gene: .
abundance: .
v_gene: TRBV11-2
CDR3nt: TGTGCCAGCAGCTTATGGGCCCGGGGCACAGATACGCAGTATTTT
CDR3aa: CASSLWARGTDTQYF